This record covers a single T cell receptor beta chain. What it recognizes is unknown. The sample originates from a study of neoadjuvant anti-PD-1 for oral cavity cancer. Study information: Nivolumab at 3 mg/kg was mostly given biweekly, three to four doses, pre-surgery.

Trimming removed 4 bases from V and 4 bases from J; junction bases left unmatched: 5. The CDR3 consists of 14 residues. CDR1 and CDR2 from the germline V gene are SGHRS and YFSETQ. Study outcomes and limitations: Each response group had just a few patients in TCR analyses.

Time point defined: after neoadjuvant nivolumab, at surgical resection. This table comes from immunoSEQ multiplex PCR, and its TCRdb copy is limited to in-frame clones, with some not included. Seen here are 13,000 to 15,000 clones, 71% observed once, and the top ten hold around 3%. The chain joins TRBV5-1 to TRBJ2-5; TRBD1 matches 9 bases. This specimen consisted of PBMCs, obtained after nivolumab (anti-PD-1) treatment. The receptor was derived from a person aged 40-85 years with oral cavity squamous cell carcinoma. The CDR3 loop is CASSRDRVGETQYF. Here the CDR3 DNA reads TGCGCCAGCAGCCGGGACAGGGTGGGAGAGACCCAGTACTTC.